The next 15 T cell receptor beta chains were all read from a single sample in a study of blood T cell repertoires in COVID-19. Sequencing used immunoSEQ multiplex PCR; TCRdb keeps in-frame clones, though not all of them. The repertoire holds approximately 310,000 clones, 85% seen once, with 1.9% in the top ten. The sample was PBMCs or T cells enriched from blood (not recorded which). All receptors derive from a woman aged 30 to 39 who had been exposed to COVID-19.

The V and J genes are TRBV5-5 and TRBJ1-2; unclear D gene. CDR1 is SGHKS, CDR2 YYEKEE, per germline (reference sequence). Trimming removed 0 bases from V and 4 bases from J, with 16 bases in between. CDR3 length equals 16 residues. DNA for the CDR3: TGTGCCAGCAGCTTGGCCATTACGCTCGGTTCCTATGGCTACACCTTC. Protein sequence: CASSLAITLGSYGYTF.

The CDR3 reads CASMDRVFEKLFF. In nucleotides, the CDR3 is TGTGCCAGCATGGACAGGGTTTTTGAAAAACTGTTTTTT. The chain couples TRBV28 to TRBJ1-4; the match to TRBD1 covers 8 bases. Germline V gene lookup returns CDR1 MDHEN and CDR2 SYDVKM. J gave up 7 bases and V 7 bases, and 5 bases lay outside the gene matches. This CDR3 spans 13 amino acids.

This chain connects TRBV5-1 to TRBJ2-2; 8 bases agree with TRBD1. This CDR3 is built from 16 residues. Trimming at V came to 0 bases and at J to 3 bases, leaving 4 bases not matched to a gene. Germline CDR1 and CDR2: SGHRS and YFSETQ. The CDR3 here is CASSLGQGIYTGELFF. CDR3 bases: TGCGCCAGCAGCTTGGGACAGGGGATTTACACCGGGGAGCTGTTTTTT.

The chain carries TRBV21-1 and TRBJ2-2; the D call of TRBD1 is as the table states it, not checked on the DNA. TRBV21-1 is flagged as a pseudogene. The CDR3 sequence is 13 residues long. CDR3 bases: TGTGCCAGCACAACAGGGATCACCGGGGAGCTGTTTTTT. Protein sequence: CASTTGITGELFF.

The J gene is TRBJ2-1, the V gene TRBV9; D might be TRBD2 (6 bases). The CDR3 covers 17 residues. The V end lost 1 base, the J end lost 0 bases, and 14 bases lay between the germline ends. Germline lookup yields CDR1 SGDLS and CDR2 YYNGEE. In nucleotides, the CDR3 is TGTGCCAGCAGCGTAAGCGAGCGGGTGAGCTCCTACAATGAGCAGTTCTTC. Translating it yields CASSVSERVSSYNEQFF.

This chain joins TRBV28 and TRBJ2-7; 10 bases fit TRBD2. Trimming removed 6 bases from V and 5 bases from J; junction bases left unmatched: 4. The CDR3 spans 13 residues. The germline V gene has CDR1 MDHEN and CDR2 SYDVKM. The CDR3 loop reads CASRAGGLDEQYF. CDR3 bases: TGTGCCAGCAGAGCGGGGGGGCTTGACGAGCAGTACTTC. The full variable domain, with the rest looked up from reference TRBV28 and TRBJ2-7, is DVKVTQSSRYLVKRTGEKVFLECVQDMDHENMFWYRQDPGLGLRLIYFSYDVKMKEKGDIPEGYSVSREKKERFSLILESASTNQTSMYLCASRAGGLDEQYFGPGTRLTVT.

CDR3 protein: CATSEARGGSTDTQYF. CDR3 in DNA: TGTGCCACCAGTGAAGCACGGGGGGGAAGCACAGATACGCAGTATTTT. J is TRBJ2-3 and V is TRBV24-1; 8 nucleotides agree with TRBD2. V was clipped by 4 bases and J by 0 bases; unmatched bases: 5. Germline CDR1 reads KGHDR; CDR2 reads SFDVKD. This CDR3 has 16 amino acids.

This clone was detected only once. The rearrangement uses TRBV30 and TRBJ2-3; D unclear. Germline V lookup: CDR1 GTSNPN, CDR2 SVGIG (reference sequence). Between the trimmed V and J ends, which lost 4 bases and 0 bases, there was a span of 8 bases. The CDR3 has 13 residues. For the CDR3, the DNA is TGTGCCTGGACAGAATGGAGCACAGATACGCAGTATTTT. It encodes CAWTEWSTDTQYF.

This clone was recorded only once. The rearrangement uses TRBV2 and TRBJ2-2, with 10 bases lining up with TRBD2. The CDR3 is 15 amino acids. Germline CDR1 SNHLY, CDR2 FYNNEI. V was pared by 10 bases and J by 4 bases, with 9 bases of the junction left unmatched. The CDR3 here is CAILSSGGITGELFF. The DNA for the CDR3 is TGTGCCATCCTGTCTAGCGGGGGTATCACCGGGGAGCTGTTTTTT.

This chain joins TRBV9 and TRBJ2-3; 7 bases fit TRBD2. J was trimmed by 4 bases and V by 0 bases; bases with no gene match: 14. CDR3 size: 18 residues. CDR1 and CDR2 (germline): SGDLS, YYNGEE. CDR3 sequence reads: CASSVVTGGPGSADTQYF. In nucleotides, the CDR3 is TGTGCCAGCAGCGTAGTAACGGGGGGACCGGGAAGTGCAGATACGCAGTATTTT.

The chain combines TRBV19 with TRBJ1-5; 10 nucleotides agree with TRBD1. Trimming cost V 4 bases and J 4 bases; bases outside gene matches: 7. Germline-derived CDR1 and CDR2 are LNHDA and SQIVND (reference sequence). The CDR3 covers 16 residues. The CDR3, as DNA: TGTGCCAGTAGTACCTTTGGGACAGGGGAAAATCAGCCCCAGCATTTT. It is translated as CASSTFGTGENQPQHF.

In its sample, this clone was seen once. CDR3 DNA sequence: TGTGCCACCACCATGTACAGGGGGCACCACGAGCAGTACTTC. Its protein is CATTMYRGHHEQYF. The chain uses TRBV15 and TRBJ2-7; TRBD1 matches at 9 bases. Germline V lookup: CDR1 LNHNV, CDR2 YYDKDF (reference sequence). V lost 7 bases and J lost 5; bases outside the gene matches: 9. The CDR3 covers 14 residues.

V usage is TRBV28 and J usage is TRBJ1-5; TRBD1 matches at 7 bases. Germline CDR1 is MDHEN and CDR2 is SYDVKM. CDR3 length: 16 residues. Trimming took 7 bases from V and 0 from J; bases not matched to a gene: 9. In nucleotides, the CDR3 is TGTGCCAGCACCCCGGACAGGACCTATAGCAATCAGCCCCAGCATTTT. It codes for CASTPDRTYSNQPQHF.

Many counts were recorded for this clone. As DNA, the CDR3 is TGTGCCAGTAGTATTGACGGGGTTCAGCCCCAGCATTTT. Translation: CASSIDGVQPQHF. V usage is TRBV19 and J usage is TRBJ1-5; D is unresolved. The V end lost 3 bases, the J end lost 6 bases, and 9 bases lay between the germline ends. From germline, CDR1 is LNHDA and CDR2 SQIVND (reference sequence). The CDR3 is 13 residues long.

V is TRBV19 and J is TRBJ2-1, with D perhaps matching TRBD2 (6 bases). Trimming pared 6 bases from V and 5 bases from J, leaving 14 bases between. Germline lookup yields CDR1 LNHDA and CDR2 SQIVND (reference sequence). The CDR3 is made up of 14 amino acids. CDR3 protein: CASSTGLQNNEQFF. CDR3 sequence (DNA): TGTGCCAGTAGCACGGGACTCCAAAACAATGAGCAGTTCTTC.